This TCR beta chain was documented in a study of blood T cell repertoires in COVID-19. Per the authors' pipeline: Researchers report that nucleated cell counts were estimated from reference gene primer amplification. Profiling relied on immunoSEQ multiplex PCR, and the TCRdb table lists in-frame clones only, not all of them. D and trimming come from the DNA, and the V and J calls and clone size come from that table. The sample holds 60,000 to 75,000 clones, roughly 90% seen once. There are 13 residues in the CDR3. With 10 bases removed from V and 3 bases from J, the gap between germline ends came to 15 bases. Germline-derived CDR1 and CDR2 are LNHDA and SQIVND (reference sequence).

The chain recombines TRBV19 with TRBJ1-1; tentatively, D is TRBD1 (5 bases). The sample was peripheral blood. The source of this sequence is a human donor in a cohort sampled during active COVID-19. Here the CDR3 DNA reads TGTGCCACCTCAGGGCTACACTACACTGAAGCTTTCTTT. It encodes CATSGLHYTEAFF.